What follows describes a single T cell receptor beta chain. The antigen remains undetermined. The record originates from a study of T cell repertoires in ileal Crohn's disease. Broader study findings: Endoscopy was done a median roughly 6.9 months after surgery.

Time point: neoterminal ileum biopsy at postoperative endoscopy, about 6 months after surgery. TCRdb keeps only in-frame clones here, not all; method: immunoSEQ multiplex PCR. The sample contains about 59,000 clones, roughly nine tenths of which appear only once. The sample was ileal tissue. This clonotype was obtained from an adult with Crohn's disease.

The chain's CDR3 is CASSWQGANHYGYTF. CDR3 coding DNA: TGTGCCAGCAGCTGGCAGGGGGCCAATCACTATGGCTACACCTTC. The V gene is TRBV7-2, the J gene TRBJ1-2; 8 positions match TRBD1. Germline V lookup: CDR1 SGHTA, CDR2 FQGNSA. The CDR3 is made up of 15 amino acids. With 4 bases clipped from V and 3 bases from J, the junction kept 7 bases outside the gene matches.